This passage covers 12 T cell receptor beta chains from one sample sequenced in a study of cytomegalovirus exposure and HLA in healthy donors. Produced via immunoSEQ multiplex PCR; TCRdb's table is partial and in-frame only. The table lists 210,000 or so clones, about 91% of them singletons. Input material: PBMCs. These receptors all come from a young woman in good health and CMV-seronegative.

The chain has TRBV4-3 and TRBJ2-7; no clear D gene. Germline V gene lookup returns CDR1 LGHNA and CDR2 YSLEER. V was cut by 0 bases and J by 6 bases, with 15 bases left in between. The CDR3 contains 15 residues. CDR3 in DNA: TGCGCCAGCAGCCAAGATAAGATATCTGCGGCCGAGCAGTACTTC. This codes for CASSQDKISAAEQYF.

The J gene is TRBJ2-7, the V gene TRBV5-1; tentatively, D is TRBD1 (5 bases). Trimming stripped 0 bases from V and 3 bases from J, with 13 bases between. This CDR3 has 15 residues. Germline V gives CDR1 SGHRS, CDR2 YFSETQ. CDR3 DNA sequence: TGCGCCAGCAGCTTGGAGGGCCAGGGTAACTACGAGCAGTACTTC. This codes for CASSLEGQGNYEQYF.

The J gene is TRBJ2-5, the V gene TRBV6-5; tentative D call: TRBD2 (5 bases). V was shortened by 0 bases and J by 8 bases, with 16 bases between the two germline ends. From germline, CDR1 is MNHEY and CDR2 SVGAGI. This CDR3 has 15 residues. CDR3 coding DNA: TGTGCCAGCAGTTACTCGAGCGGACCCATGGGTACCCAGTACTTC. Residues: CASSYSSGPMGTQYF.

The V and J genes are TRBV29-1 and TRBJ2-3, with 9 bases aligning to TRBD2. CDR3 size: 16 residues. Germline CDR1 SQVTM, CDR2 ANQGSEA. Losses at the gene ends were 5 bases for V and 0 bases for J; bases not matched to a gene: 9. CDR3 coding DNA: TGCAGCGTTCAAGGGAGACTAGCGGTTAGCACAGATACGCAGTATTTT. Protein: CSVQGRLAVSTDTQYF.

This clone has just one count. The chain is built from TRBV5-1 and TRBJ2-5, with unresolved D. V gave up 4 bases and J gave up 5 bases, with 9 bases separating them. The germline V gene encodes CDR1 SGHRS and CDR2 YFSETQ. The CDR3 length is 12 residues. CDR3 sequence: CASSANRETQYF. The DNA of the CDR3 is TGCGCCAGCAGCGCTAATCGGGAGACCCAGTACTTC.

This chain uses TRBV4-2 with TRBJ2-4; D is ambiguous. From germline, CDR1 is LGHNA and CDR2 YNFKEQ. Trimming took 0 bases from V and 6 from J, leaving 15 bases between them. The CDR3 has 16 amino acids. CDR3 nucleotides: TGTGCCAGCAGCCAAGAGAGTTCGGCACAGCTAAACATTCAGTACTTC. Protein product: CASSQESSAQLNIQYF.

The chain has TRBV5-1 and TRBJ2-7; 9 positions match TRBD2. V dropped 5 bases and J dropped 7; count of bases not matched to a gene: 13. This CDR3 spans 15 amino acids. Germline CDR1 and CDR2: SGHRS and YFSETQ. In DNA, the CDR3 is TGCGCCAGCAGTCTTAATCTAGCGGGATCAGGGGAGCAGTACTTC. Protein product: CASSLNLAGSGEQYF.

The rearrangement joins TRBV28 to TRBJ1-3; D unresolved. V shed 1 base and J shed 2 bases, with 12 bases lying between them. There are 16 residues in the CDR3. Germline lookup yields CDR1 MDHEN and CDR2 SYDVKM. The DNA for the CDR3 is TGTGCCAGCAGTTTATCTGGATGGAGAACTGGAAACACCATATATTTT. This translates into CASSLSGWRTGNTIYF.

This rearrangement joins TRBV14 to TRBJ2-3, with 11 nucleotides matching TRBD2. The V and J ends lost 4 bases and 1 base, in that order; junction bases with no gene match: 7. This CDR3 is built from 17 residues. CDR1 SGHDN and CDR2 FVKESK come from the germline V gene. The CDR3 DNA sequence: TGTGCCAGCAGCCTCCGTATTAGCGGGAGGGGCACAGATACGCAGTATTTT. Its protein product is CASSLRISGRGTDTQYF.

This chain uses TRBV6-1 with TRBJ1-2; TRBD1 matches 8 bases. Germline V lookup: CDR1 MNHNS, CDR2 SASEGT. V gave up 6 bases and J gave up 4 bases; unmatched junction bases: 7. This CDR3 spans 14 amino acids. The CDR3 here is CASSTADRVYGYTF. CDR3 coding DNA: TGTGCCAGCAGCACGGCGGACAGGGTCTATGGCTACACCTTC.

V usage is TRBV7-2 and J usage is TRBJ2-7; 7 bases agree with TRBD1. The CDR3 runs 14 residues. Germline CDR1 is SGHTA and CDR2 is FQGNSA. J gave up 2 bases and V 3 bases, and 4 bases lay outside the gene matches. CDR3 sequence (DNA): TGTGCCAGCAGCTTGGACAGGACAGCCTACGAGCAGTACTTC. This gives the protein CASSLDRTAYEQYF.

The J gene is TRBJ2-1, the V gene TRBV5-1; D is uncertain. The CDR3 runs to 15 residues. V was shortened by 1 base and J by 9 bases, with 17 bases between the two germline ends. Germline V gene lookup returns CDR1 SGHRS and CDR2 YFSETQ. The CDR3 DNA sequence: TGCGCCAGCAGCTTGAGCCAGGTAATAGGCACTGAGCAGTTCTTC. Amino acid sequence: CASSLSQVIGTEQFF.